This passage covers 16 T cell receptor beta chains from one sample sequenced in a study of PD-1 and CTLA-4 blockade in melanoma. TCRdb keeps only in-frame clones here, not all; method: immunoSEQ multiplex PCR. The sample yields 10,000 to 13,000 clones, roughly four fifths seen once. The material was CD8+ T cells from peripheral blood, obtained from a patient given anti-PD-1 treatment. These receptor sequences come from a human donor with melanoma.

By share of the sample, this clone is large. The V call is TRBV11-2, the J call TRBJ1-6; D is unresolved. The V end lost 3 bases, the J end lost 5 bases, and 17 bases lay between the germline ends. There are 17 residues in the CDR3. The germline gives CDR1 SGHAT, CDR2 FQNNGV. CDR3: CASSLFGRAEDNSPLHF. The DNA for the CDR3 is TGTGCCAGCAGCTTGTTTGGGAGGGCCGAGGATAATTCACCCCTCCACTTT.

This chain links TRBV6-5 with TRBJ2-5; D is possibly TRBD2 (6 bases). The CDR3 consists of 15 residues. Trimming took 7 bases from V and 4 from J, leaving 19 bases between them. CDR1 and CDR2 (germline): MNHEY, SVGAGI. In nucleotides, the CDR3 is TGTGCCAGCAACCCGGCCGGGGGACCTGGAGAGACCCAGTACTTC. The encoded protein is CASNPAGGPGETQYF.

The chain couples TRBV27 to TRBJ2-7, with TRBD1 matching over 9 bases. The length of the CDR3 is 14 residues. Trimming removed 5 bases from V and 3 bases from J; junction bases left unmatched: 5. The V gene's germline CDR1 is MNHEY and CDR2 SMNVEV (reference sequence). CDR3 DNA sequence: TGTGCCAGCAGTGCCGACAGGGGGGTCTACGAGCAGTACTTC. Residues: CASSADRGVYEQYF.

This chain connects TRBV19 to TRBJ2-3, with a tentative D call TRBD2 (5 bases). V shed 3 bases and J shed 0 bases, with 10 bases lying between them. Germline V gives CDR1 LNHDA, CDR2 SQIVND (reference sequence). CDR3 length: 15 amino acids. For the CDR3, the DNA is TGTGCCAGTAGTATGACAAGGACTAGCACAGATACGCAGTATTTT. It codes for CASSMTRTSTDTQYF. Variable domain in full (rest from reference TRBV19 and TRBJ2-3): DGGITQSPKYLFRKEGQNVTLSCEQNLNHDAMYWYRQDPGQGLRLIYYSQIVNDFQKGDIAEGYSVSREKKESFPLTVTSAQKNPTAFYLCASSMTRTSTDTQYFGPGTRLTVL.

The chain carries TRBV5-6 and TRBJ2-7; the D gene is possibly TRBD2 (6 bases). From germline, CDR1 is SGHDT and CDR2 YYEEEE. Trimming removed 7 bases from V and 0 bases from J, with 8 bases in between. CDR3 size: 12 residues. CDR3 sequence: CASGRNSYEQYF. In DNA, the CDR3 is TGTGCCAGCGGGAGGAACTCCTACGAGCAGTACTTC.

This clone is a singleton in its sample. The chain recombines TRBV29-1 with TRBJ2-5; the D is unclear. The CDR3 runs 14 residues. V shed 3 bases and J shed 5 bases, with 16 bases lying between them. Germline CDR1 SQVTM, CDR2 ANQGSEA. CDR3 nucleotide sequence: TGCAGCGTTGACGACCCGGACCTTGGGGAGACCCAGTACTTC. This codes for CSVDDPDLGETQYF.

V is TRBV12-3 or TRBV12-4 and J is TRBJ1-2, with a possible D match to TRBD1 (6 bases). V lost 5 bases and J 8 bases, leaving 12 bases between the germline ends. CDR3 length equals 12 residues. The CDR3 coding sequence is TGTGCCAGCAGTACAGGGTTGGAAGGCTACACCTTC. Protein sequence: CASSTGLEGYTF.

CDR3 in DNA: TGCAGCGTTGTCTTTATCGACAGGTTAGCCTACGAGCAGTACTTC. This encodes CSVVFIDRLAYEQYF. V gene TRBV29-1 combines with J gene TRBJ2-7; D may be TRBD1 (6 bases). Germline assignment: CDR1 SQVTM and CDR2 ANQGSEA. The V end was cut by 4 bases, the J end by 2 bases, with 18 bases between. The CDR3 covers 15 residues.

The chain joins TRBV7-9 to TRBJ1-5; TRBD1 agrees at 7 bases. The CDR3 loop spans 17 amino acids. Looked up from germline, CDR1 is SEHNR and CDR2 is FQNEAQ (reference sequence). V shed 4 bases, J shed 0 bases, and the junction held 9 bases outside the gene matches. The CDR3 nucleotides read TGTGCCAGCAGCTCCACAGGGGCCCCTTATAGCAATCAGCCCCAGCATTTT. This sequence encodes CASSSTGAPYSNQPQHF.

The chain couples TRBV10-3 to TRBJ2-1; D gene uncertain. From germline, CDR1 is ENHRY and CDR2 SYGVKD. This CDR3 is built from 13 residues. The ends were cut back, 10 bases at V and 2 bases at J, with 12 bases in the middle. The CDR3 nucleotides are TGTGCCACAACCGGAAGCACCTACAATGAGCAGTTCTTC. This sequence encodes CATTGSTYNEQFF.

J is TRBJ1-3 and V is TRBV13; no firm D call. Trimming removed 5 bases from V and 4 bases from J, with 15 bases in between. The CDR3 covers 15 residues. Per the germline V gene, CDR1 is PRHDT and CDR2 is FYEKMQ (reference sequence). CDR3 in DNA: TGTGCCAGCAGCCCCGGGATGGGCAGAGGAAACACCATATATTTT. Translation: CASSPGMGRGNTIYF.

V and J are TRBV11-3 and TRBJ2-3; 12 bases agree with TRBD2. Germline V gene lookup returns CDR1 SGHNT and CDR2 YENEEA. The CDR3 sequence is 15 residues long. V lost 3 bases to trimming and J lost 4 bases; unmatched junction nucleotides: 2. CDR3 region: CASSLTSGSADTQYF. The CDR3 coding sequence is TGTGCCAGCAGCTTGACTAGCGGGAGTGCAGATACGCAGTATTTT.

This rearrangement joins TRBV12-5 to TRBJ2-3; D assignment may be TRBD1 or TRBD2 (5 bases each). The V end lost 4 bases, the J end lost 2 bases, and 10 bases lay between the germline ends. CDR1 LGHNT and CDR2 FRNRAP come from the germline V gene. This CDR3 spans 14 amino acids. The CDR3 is CASGSGALTDTQYF. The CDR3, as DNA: TGTGCTAGTGGTTCCGGGGCACTCACAGATACGCAGTATTTT.

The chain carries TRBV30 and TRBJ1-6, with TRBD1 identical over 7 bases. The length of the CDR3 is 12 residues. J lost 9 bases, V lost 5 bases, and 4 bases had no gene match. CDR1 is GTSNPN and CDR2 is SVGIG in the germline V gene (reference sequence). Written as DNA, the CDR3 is TGTGCCTGGCAGGGACAGACTTCACCCCTCCACTTT. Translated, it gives CAWQGQTSPLHF. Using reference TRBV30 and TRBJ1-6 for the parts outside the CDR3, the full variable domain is SQTIHQWPATLVQPVGSPLSLECTVEGTSNPNLYWYRQAAGRGLQLLFYSVGIGQISSEVPQNLSASRPQDRQFILSSKKLLLSDSGFYLCAWQGQTSPLHFGNGTRLTVT.

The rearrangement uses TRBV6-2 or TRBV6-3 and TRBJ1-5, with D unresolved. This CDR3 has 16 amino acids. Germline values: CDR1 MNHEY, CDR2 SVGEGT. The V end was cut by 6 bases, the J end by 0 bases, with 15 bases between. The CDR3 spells CASSPFRALSNQPQHF. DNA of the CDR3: TGTGCCAGCAGCCCTTTCCGGGCCCTTAGCAATCAGCCCCAGCATTTT.

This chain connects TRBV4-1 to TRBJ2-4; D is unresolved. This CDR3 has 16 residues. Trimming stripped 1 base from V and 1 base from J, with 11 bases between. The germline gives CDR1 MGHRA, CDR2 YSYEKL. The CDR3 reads CASSQVLPSAKNIQYF. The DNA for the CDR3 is TGCGCCAGCAGCCAAGTTTTACCGTCTGCCAAAAACATTCAGTACTTC.